This TCR beta chain was sequenced during a study of human T cells and chemical hapten exposure. Trimming pared 4 bases from V and 8 bases from J, leaving 11 bases between. Germline V CDR1 and CDR2: MDHEN, SYDVKM. The CDR3 has 12 amino acids. Time point denoted: patch test 2, 6 weeks after DPC sensitization. Treatment described: therapeutic diphenylcyclopropenone sensitization with weekly scalp DPC. The drawing of blood occurred before each patch test was applied. This clonotype was observed many times. TCRdb passed the RACE reads through MiXCR, listing each CDR3 protein once. The sample lists about 140,000 distinct CDR3 sequences, about an eighth seen once, with around 1.4% in the top ten.

V gene TRBV28 combines with J gene TRBJ1-2; D not resolved. The sequence was obtained from a woman in her 50s with alopecia areata. Some clones in this sample may be carry-over from other donors' samples. The specimen was whole blood, collected in connection with sensitization to the hapten diphenylcyclopropenone (DPC). CDR3: CASSSPTGGYTF. The CDR3 DNA reads TGTGCCAGCAGTTCCCCGACGGGAGGCTACACCTTC.